This T cell receptor (beta chain) was documented in a study of blood T cell repertoires in COVID-19. Across the whole study: The cDNA or gDNA used as material had been derived from T cells, B-cell-depleted T cells, or PBMCs.

TCRdb keeps only in-frame clones here, not all; method: immunoSEQ multiplex PCR. The sample has about 200,000 clones, more than 70% seen once. From germline, CDR1 is MNHEY and CDR2 SMNVEV (reference sequence). CDR3 length: 15 residues. J was trimmed by 5 bases and V by 5 bases; bases with no gene match: 11. This clone was detected a few times. The rearrangement joins TRBV27 to TRBJ1-2; 7 nucleotides align to TRBD1. Sequencing was done on a sample of peripheral blood. This clonotype was obtained from a woman of 80 years or more with active or convalescent COVID-19. CDR3 DNA sequence: TGTGCCAGCAGTCTAAACAACAGGGGCGCTTATGGCTACACCTTC. It translates to CASSLNNRGAYGYTF.